Shown below are 24 T cell receptor beta chains from a single sample sequenced in a study of immune evolution from preneoplasia to lung adenocarcinoma. Measured with immunoSEQ multiplex PCR; TCRdb has only the in-frame clones, and not every one. In the table there are about 7,600 clones, around 78% of which are singletons. Sequencing input: FFPE adjacent normal lung tissue. The receptors stem from a person between 70 and 80 years old with lung adenocarcinoma.

This chain links TRBV19 with TRBJ1-5, with 7 bases fitting TRBD1. The length of the CDR3 is 14 residues. Germline V gene data show CDR1 as LNHDA and CDR2 as SQIVND (reference sequence). The V segment lost 4 bases and the J segment 5 bases; nucleotides outside the gene matches: 5. The CDR3 sequence is CASSTTGVDQPQHF. DNA for the CDR3: TGTGCCAGTAGTACCACAGGGGTGGATCAGCCCCAGCATTTT.

The V call is TRBV7-8, the J call TRBJ2-1; 9 bases align to TRBD1. Germline CDR1 is SGHVS and CDR2 is FQNEAQ. Losses at the gene ends were 3 bases for V and 4 bases for J; bases not matched to a gene: 4. This CDR3 spans 15 amino acids. The CDR3 spells CASSFGQGPYNEQFF. CDR3 coding DNA: TGTGCCAGCAGCTTTGGACAGGGGCCTTACAATGAGCAGTTCTTC.

The chain recombines TRBV6-6 with TRBJ2-2; no firm D call. The germline gives CDR1 MNHNY, CDR2 SVGAGI (reference sequence). The V and J ends lost 0 bases and 4 bases respectively, with 9 bases between them. CDR3 size: 15 residues. The CDR3 DNA sequence: TGTGCCAGCAGTTACTCTGGCGTGGGCACCGGGGAGCTGTTTTTT. It is translated as CASSYSGVGTGELFF.

The chain uses TRBV14 and TRBJ2-1, with D uncertain. CDR1 is SGHDN, CDR2 FVKESK, per germline. V shed 2 bases and J shed 8 bases, with 4 bases lying between them. This CDR3 region has 11 residues. CDR3 sequence: CASSQLYEQFF. In DNA form, the CDR3 reads TGTGCCAGCAGCCAATTATATGAGCAGTTCTTC.

DNA for the CDR3: TGTGCCAGCAGTGTGACAGTTTCAGCGAACACTGAAGCTTTCTTT. Translating it yields CASSVTVSANTEAFF. This chain joins TRBV6-1 and TRBJ1-1, with D possibly TRBD1 on 5 matching bases. From germline, CDR1 is MNHNS and CDR2 SASEGT. The CDR3 is 15 residues long. V lost 4 bases, J lost 1 base, and 13 bases lay in between.

V gene TRBV29-1 combines with J gene TRBJ2-2; D gene ambiguous. Germline V gene lookup returns CDR1 SQVTM and CDR2 ANQGSEA. Trimming took 4 bases from V and 1 from J, leaving 7 bases between them. This CDR3 comprises 13 residues. The CDR3, as DNA: TGCAGCGTTGGAGCCAGGAACACCGGGGAGCTGTTTTTT. Encoded protein: CSVGARNTGELFF.

This clone was seen a handful of times. The chain couples TRBV2 to TRBJ1-2, with D uncertain. In germline, CDR1 is SNHLY, CDR2 FYNNEI. The CDR3 length is 14 residues. The V gene lost 2 bases and the J gene lost 4 bases, with 11 bases spanning the gap. CDR3 in amino acids: CASSEIGSSYGYTF. The CDR3 bases are TGTGCCAGCAGTGAAATCGGCAGTAGCTATGGCTACACCTTC.

This clone was seen more than once but under ten times. V gene TRBV7-9 combines with J gene TRBJ2-3; D is uncertain. The germline CDR1 and CDR2 sequences are SEHNR and FQNEAQ (reference sequence). This CDR3 is 9 amino acids long. V was clipped by 4 bases and J by 14 bases, with 7 bases between them. The CDR3: CASSSNMYF. CDR3 nucleotide sequence: TGTGCCAGCAGCTCCAACATGTATTTT.

The chain carries TRBV4-1 and TRBJ1-2; no clear D. Between the trimmed V and J ends, which lost 1 base and 6 bases, there was a span of 6 bases. Germline V CDR1 and CDR2: MGHRA, YSYEKL. This CDR3 spans 12 amino acids. DNA of the CDR3: TGCGCCAGCAGCCAAGGAGCGGATGGCTACACCTTC. Amino acid sequence: CASSQGADGYTF.

The V and J genes are TRBV9 and TRBJ1-1; TRBD1 is a possible D gene (5 bases). This CDR3 has 14 amino acids. Germline CDR1 is SGDLS and CDR2 is YYNGEE. V was clipped by 4 bases and J by 0 bases, with 10 bases between them. CDR3 nucleotide sequence: TGTGCCAGCAGCCTAGGGGCGATGAACACTGAAGCTTTCTTT. The encoded protein is CASSLGAMNTEAFF. The whole variable domain, remainder taken from reference TRBV9 and TRBJ1-1, is DSGVTQTPKHLITATGQRVTLRCSPRSGDLSVYWYQQSLDQGLQFLIQYYNGEERAKGNILERFSAQQFPDLHSELNLSSLELGDSALYFCASSLGAMNTEAFFGQGTRLTVV.

The sample holds one count of this clone. The chain employs TRBV5-1 and TRBJ2-5; 7 nucleotides line up with TRBD1. V gave up 9 bases and J gave up 5 bases; unmatched junction bases: 10. From germline, CDR1 is SGHRS and CDR2 YFSETQ. The CDR3 extends over 13 amino acids. The DNA of the CDR3 is TGCGCCACCTCGAGGACAGGTACGGAGACCCAGTACTTC. Encoded protein: CATSRTGTETQYF.

The chain combines TRBV4-1 with TRBJ1-1; the D gene is possibly TRBD1 (5 bases). V was cut by 1 base and J by 0 bases, with 12 bases left in between. CDR3 size: 16 residues. Germline CDR1 reads MGHRA; CDR2 reads YSYEKL. As DNA, the CDR3 is TGCGCCAGCAGCCAAGGAGACCGGGGGTTGAACACTGAAGCTTTCTTT. Its translation is CASSQGDRGLNTEAFF.

This clone showed up just a few times. This chain uses TRBV6-6 with TRBJ2-7; 14 bases agree with TRBD2. After removal of 6 bases from V and 4 bases from J, the junction contained 5 bases not matched to a gene. Germline lookup yields CDR1 MNHNY and CDR2 SVGAGI (reference sequence). CDR3 length: 15 amino acids. The CDR3 sequence is CASSKGTSGGYEQYF. CDR3 DNA sequence: TGTGCCAGCAGCAAAGGGACTAGCGGGGGTTACGAGCAGTACTTC.

This clone was picked up a small number of times. The rearrangement uses TRBV11-2 and TRBJ1-1; D perhaps matches TRBD1 (5 bases). This CDR3 contains 15 residues. V lost 4 bases to trimming and J lost 5 bases, with 17 bases between them. Germline-derived CDR1 and CDR2 are SGHAT and FQNNGV. CDR3: CASSSPRLGGTEAFF. The CDR3 DNA sequence: TGTGCCAGCAGCTCCCCTCGGTTGGGGGGAACTGAAGCTTTCTTT.

The chain is built from TRBV5-1 and TRBJ1-1; D unclear. CDR1 is SGHRS, CDR2 YFSETQ, per germline. CDR3 length: 12 residues. The ends were cut back, 1 base at V and 5 bases at J, with 6 bases in the middle. CDR3 sequence reads: CASSLYGTEAFF. CDR3 sequence (DNA): TGCGCCAGCAGCTTGTACGGTACTGAAGCTTTCTTT.

This clone turned up a few times. The chain couples TRBV29-1 to TRBJ2-7, with D hard to call. CDR3 size: 12 residues. Germline CDR1 SQVTM, CDR2 ANQGSEA. The V gene lost 6 bases and the J gene lost 0 bases, with 9 bases spanning the gap. CDR3 sequence reads: CSVRGSSYEQYF. The CDR3 DNA is TGCAGCGTCCGCGGATCCTCCTACGAGCAGTACTTC.

This CDR3 reads CASSKQVGIGQPQHF. CDR3 bases: TGTGCCAGCAGCAAACAGGTCGGTATAGGTCAGCCCCAGCATTTT. The chain couples TRBV28 to TRBJ1-5, with D possibly being TRBD1 (5 bases). The germline CDR1 and CDR2 sequences are MDHEN and SYDVKM. The CDR3 totals 15 residues. The ends were cut back, 6 bases at V and 6 bases at J, with 18 bases in the middle. Full variable domain (outside the CDR3, taken from reference TRBV28 and TRBJ1-5): DVKVTQSSRYLVKRTGEKVFLECVQDMDHENMFWYRQDPGLGLRLIYFSYDVKMKEKGDIPEGYSVSREKKERFSLILESASTNQTSMYLCASSKQVGIGQPQHFGDGTRLSIL.

This chain uses TRBV5-6 with TRBJ2-5; 12 bases match TRBD2. Trimming cost V 4 bases and J 0 bases; bases outside gene matches: 10. CDR1 and CDR2 (germline): SGHDT, YYEEEE. The length of the CDR3 is 18 residues. Here the CDR3 DNA reads TGTGCCAGCAGCCGCCCGACTAGCGGGAGAGGGTACCAAGAGACCCAGTACTTC. Amino acids: CASSRPTSGRGYQETQYF. Based on the CDR3 plus reference TRBV5-6 and TRBJ2-5, the full variable domain is DAGVTQSPTHLIKTRGQQVTLRCSPKSGHDTVSWYQQALGQGPQFIFQYYEEEERQRGNFPDRFSGHQFPNYSSELNVNALLLGDSALYLCASSRPTSGRGYQETQYFGPGTRLLVL.

The chain employs TRBV5-6 and TRBJ2-5, with 13 bases that match TRBD2. Looked up from germline, CDR1 is SGHDT and CDR2 is YYEEEE. CDR3 length equals 16 residues. V trimming: 4 bases; J trimming: 7 bases; junction bases outside the gene matches: 10. Here the CDR3 reads CASSGGLAGAKGTQYF. DNA of the CDR3: TGTGCCAGCAGCGGAGGACTAGCGGGAGCCAAGGGGACCCAGTACTTC. Filled out from reference TRBV5-6 and TRBJ2-5, the complete variable domain reads DAGVTQSPTHLIKTRGQQVTLRCSPKSGHDTVSWYQQALGQGPQFIFQYYEEEERQRGNFPDRFSGHQFPNYSSELNVNALLLGDSALYLCASSGGLAGAKGTQYFGPGTRLLVL.

This clone was counted once. The V and J genes are TRBV28 and TRBJ1-4, with D maybe TRBD1 (5 bases). CDR3 size: 14 residues. Germline V lookup: CDR1 MDHEN, CDR2 SYDVKM. V shed 7 bases and J shed 6 bases, with 15 bases lying between them. The DNA of the CDR3 is TGTGCCAGCACCCCATCGGGGGGGGATGAAAAACTGTTTTTT. Translation gives CASTPSGGDEKLFF.

The rearrangement uses TRBV2 and TRBJ2-1; TRBD2 matches at 7 bases. The CDR3 contains 14 residues. In germline, CDR1 is SNHLY, CDR2 FYNNEI. Trimming cost V 6 bases and J 6 bases; bases outside gene matches: 8. The CDR3 spells CASRGGPLSNEQFF. CDR3 coding DNA: TGTGCCAGCAGGGGAGGGCCCCTTTCCAATGAGCAGTTCTTC.

This clone was recorded a few times. The rearrangement uses TRBV4-1 and TRBJ2-3, with 8 positions matching TRBD1. The V segment lost 0 bases and the J segment 7 bases; nucleotides outside the gene matches: 3. The CDR3 consists of 14 residues. Germline-derived CDR1 and CDR2 are MGHRA and YSYEKL. CDR3 amino acids: CASSQETGAYTQYF. CDR3 DNA sequence: TGCGCCAGCAGCCAAGAGACAGGGGCATATACGCAGTATTTT.

The chain couples TRBV6-1 to TRBJ1-2; D remains ambiguous. The germline V gene encodes CDR1 MNHNS and CDR2 SASEGT. Trimming took 5 bases from V and 0 from J, leaving 13 bases between them. The CDR3 consists of 15 residues. The CDR3 DNA follows: TGTGCCAGCAGTCAAGAGAAGGCTGCTAACTATGGCTACACCTTC. Residues: CASSQEKAANYGYTF.

This clone was counted once. CDR3 protein: CASSPDFRGGNGYTF. The CDR3 nucleotides read TGTGCCAGCAGCCCGGACTTCAGGGGAGGAAATGGCTACACCTTC. This chain links TRBV5-5 with TRBJ1-2, with a tentative D call TRBD1 (6 bases). Trimming shortened V by 4 bases and J by 6 bases, and 19 bases separated the two germline ends. Per the germline V gene, CDR1 is SGHKS and CDR2 is YYEKEE (reference sequence). This CDR3 has 15 amino acids.